A selection of T cell receptor beta chains follows, all from one sample in a study of shared clonotypes between healthy human individuals. Repertoires were generated with immunoSEQ multiplex PCR, while TCRdb's copy carries only in-frame clones and drops some. The sample records about 2.2 million clones, 80% to 95% being singletons. Sequenced material: naive CD8+ T cells from PBMCs. The receptors derive from a man aged 18 to 29 in good health. Some clones in this sample may be carry-over from other donors' samples. Both conserved end residues are part of each CDR3. A D gene is named only where the DNA matches it firmly. Clone sizes are given selectively: once, few, many, or a class where the clone is expanded.

D,size,V,J,DNA,CDR3
TRBD2,once,TRBV4-1,TRBJ2-3,TGCGCCAGCAGCCAAGTTCCCGGACTAGATGCAGATACGCAGTATTTT,CASSQVPGLDADTQYF
NA,NA,TRBV25-1,TRBJ1-1,TGTGCCAGCAGTTGGCAGATTGAAGCTTTCTTT,CASSWQIEAFF
NA,NA,TRBV16,TRBJ1-1,TGTGCCAGCAGCCCCTCCTCTGAAGCTTTCTTT,CASSPSSEAFF
NA,NA,TRBV7-9,TRBJ2-3,TGTGCCAGCAGCTTTGGCTTCCCAGATACGCAGTATTTT,CASSFGFPDTQYF
NA,NA,TRBV9,TRBJ2-5,TGTGCCAGCAGCGCCTTTGCCGAAAAAGCAACTGAGACCCAGTACTTC,CASSAFAEKATETQYF
TRBD1,NA,TRBV25-1,TRBJ2-1,TGTGCCAGCAGCCTTCTCCGGGACAGCCTCTACAATGAGCAGTTCTTC,CASSLLRDSLYNEQFF
NA,NA,TRBV11-1,TRBJ2-1,TGTGCCAGCAGCTTTGGGCAGGGTAGTTACAATGAGCAGTTCTTC,CASSFGQGSYNEQFF
NA,NA,TRBV27,TRBJ2-1,TGTGCCAGCAGTTTGTGGGTAACCGTGAATTACAATGAGCAGTTCTTC,CASSLWVTVNYNEQFF
TRBD1,NA,TRBV29-1,TRBJ2-2,TGCACCATACCTCTAGGACAGGGGAGGACCGGGGAGCTGTTTTTT,CTIPLGQGRTGELFF
NA,NA,TRBV14,TRBJ2-7,TGTGCCAGCAGCCAAGAGAGAACCATTCTCTCCTACGAGCAGTACTTC,CASSQERTILSYEQYF
NA,few,TRBV7-8,TRBJ1-4,TGTGCCAGCAGCCCTACACGGGGTAATGAAAAACTGTTTTTT,CASSPTRGNEKLFF
NA,NA,TRBV29-1,TRBJ1-2,TGCAGCGTTGATGTGTTCCCTAATGGCTACACCTTC,CSVDVFPNGYTF
TRBD1,NA,TRBV27,TRBJ1-2,TGTGCCAGCAGTCCCTCATTACCCCAGGGGGCCCTCTATGGCTACACCTTC,CASSPSLPQGALYGYTF
NA,NA,TRBV6-6,TRBJ2-1,TGTGCCAGCAGTTACTCGATCAGGGGTGATAACAATGAGCAGTTCTTC,CASSYSIRGDNNEQFF
TRBD2,NA,TRBV6-1,TRBJ2-7,TGTGCCAGCAGTGAACTCGCCCTGTTGTCGGGAGGATCCTACGAGCAGTACTTC,CASSELALLSGGSYEQYF
NA,NA,TRBV27,TRBJ1-1,TGTGCCAGCAGTTTACTTGGGGGCGCGGCTTTCTTT,CASSLLGGAAFF
TRBD1,NA,TRBV4-1,TRBJ2-1,TGCGCCAGCAGCCAAGCCGGACAGGGGATGATCTTC,CASSQAGQGMIF
TRBD1,NA,TRBV10-3,TRBJ1-1,TGTGCCATCAGTGAGTTGGACAGGGAGGACACTGAAGCTTTCTTT,CAISELDREDTEAFF
NA,NA,TRBV11-2,TRBJ1-2,TGTGCCAGCAGCAACCCGGGACGGTGGATATACACCTTC,CASSNPGRWIYTF
NA,NA,TRBV15,TRBJ2-1,TGTGCCACCAGCACAAGCACCGGGCGGGGTAACTACAATGAGCAGTTCTTC,CATSTSTGRGNYNEQFF
NA,NA,TRBV5-1,TRBJ1-4,TGCGCCAGCAGCCCGCGCTTCGCCACAACTAATGAAAAACTGTTTTTT,CASSPRFATTNEKLFF
TRBD2,once,TRBV11-2,TRBJ2-7,TGTGCCAGCAGTTTTAGCGGGAGCGGCGAGCAGTACTTC,CASSFSGSGEQYF
NA,NA,TRBV6-5,TRBJ2-1,TGTGCCAGCAGCCCAAGGGACCCTTCCTACAATGAGCAGTTCTTC,CASSPRDPSYNEQFF
TRBD2,NA,TRBV5-6,TRBJ2-2,TGTGCCAGCAGCGAGGGACTAGCGGCGAACACCGGGGAGCTGTTTTTT,CASSEGLAANTGELFF
NA,NA,TRBV7-7,TRBJ2-5,TGTGCCAGCAGCTTAGCGCAAGGGGACGCGTACCAAGAGACCCAGTACTTC,CASSLAQGDAYQETQYF
TRBD1,NA,TRBV25-1,TRBJ1-2,TGTGCCAGCAGTGAACGGACAGGGGTGTACTATGGCTACACCTTC,CASSERTGVYYGYTF
TRBD2,NA,TRBV5-1,TRBJ2-1,TGCGCCAGCAGCCCCGGACTAGCGGGAGTTGGCGGCCTCTACAATGAGCAGTTCTTC,CASSPGLAGVGGLYNEQFF
NA,NA,TRBV9,TRBJ1-1,TGTGCCAGCAGCCGCTCGAACACTGAAGCTTTCTTT,CASSRSNTEAFF
NA,NA,TRBV5-1,TRBJ2-7,TGCGCCAGCAGCTTCCCGACTGGTTCGGACACCTACGAGCAGTACTTC,CASSFPTGSDTYEQYF
NA,NA,TRBV19,TRBJ1-1,TGTGCCAGTAGTAGCACAGGGACCACTGAAGCTTTCTTT,CASSSTGTTEAFF
NA,NA,TRBV27,TRBJ1-1,TGTGCCAGCAGTTCGACTCAATACACTGAAGCTTTCTTT,CASSSTQYTEAFF
NA,NA,TRBV5-6,TRBJ1-3,TGTGCCAGCAGCTTGGGCAGGGAGAACACCATATATTTT,CASSLGRENTIYF
NA,NA,TRBV11-2,TRBJ2-7,TGTGCCAGCAGCTTAGGACGAATTGCCGAGCAGTACTTC,CASSLGRIAEQYF
NA,NA,TRBV27,TRBJ2-1,TGTGCCAGCAGTCCGCGGGACACTCGGGCGCAGTTCTTC,CASSPRDTRAQFF
NA,NA,TRBV28,TRBJ1-5,TGTGCCAGCAGCCCTCGGGGTGGGCATCAGCCCCAGCATTTT,CASSPRGGHQPQHF
NA,NA,TRBV7-9,TRBJ2-1,TGTGCCAGCAGCGTAGGGCTAGAGGAGCAGTTCTTC,CASSVGLEEQFF
NA,NA,TRBV14,TRBJ2-2,TGTGCCAGCAGCCAAAGGGGCAGGATAACGAACACCGGGGAGCTGTTTTTT,CASSQRGRITNTGELFF
NA,NA,TRBV27,TRBJ2-1,TGTGCCAGCAGGCCAGGGTATGAGCAGTTCTTC,CASRPGYEQFF
TRBD1,NA,TRBV27,TRBJ2-2,TGTGCCAGCAGTTTTGTAACGTTGGGACAGGGGGCAGGGACCGGGGAGCTGTTTTTT,CASSFVTLGQGAGTGELFF
TRBD1,NA,TRBV30,TRBJ2-7,TGTGCCTGGAGTCCGGGACAGGGGCCTTACTACGAGCAGTACTTC,CAWSPGQGPYYEQYF
TRBD2,NA,TRBV7-9,TRBJ2-1,TGTGCCAGCAGAAATGGACTAGACAATGAGCAGTTCTTC,CASRNGLDNEQFF
NA,NA,TRBV27,TRBJ1-5,TGTGCCAGCAGTTTATCCGGGGGCTTGTTCAATCAGCCCCAGCATTTT,CASSLSGGLFNQPQHF
TRBD1,NA,TRBV28,TRBJ2-2,TGTGCCAGCAGATCCGGACAGGGGGCGGGCACCGGGGAGCTGTTTTTT,CASRSGQGAGTGELFF
TRBD1,NA,TRBV4-3,TRBJ1-5,TGCGCCAGCAGCCAAACAGGGGGCAATCAGCCCCAGCATTTT,CASSQTGGNQPQHF
TRBD2,NA,TRBV7-3,TRBJ2-5,TGTGCCAGCAGCCCTGGGACTAGCGGGAGAGAGACCCAGTACTTC,CASSPGTSGRETQYF
NA,NA,TRBV14,TRBJ2-7,TGTGCCAGCAGCCCGCGTTGGGCGACCTCCTACGAGCAGTACTTC,CASSPRWATSYEQYF
NA,NA,TRBV5-1,TRBJ2-3,TGCGCCAGCAGCCCCAGTGCAGATACGCAGTATTTT,CASSPSADTQYF